This T cell receptor (beta chain) was recorded in a study of beta chain features in type 1 diabetes. The study, taken as a whole, reports: For patients, the naive, central memory and Treg TCRB repertoires appeared more alike than for healthy donors. It was not settled here whether HLA type affects TCRB rearrangement.

The study reverse transcribed the entire isolated RNA, so it sequenced expressed TCRB transcripts. Measured with immunoSEQ multiplex PCR; TCRdb has only the in-frame clones, and not every one. This sample carries about 410,000 clones, approximately 15% of them seen once, and the ten largest clones take 0.035% to 0.045%. Each of the CD4+ naive, central memory, regulatory and stem cell-like memory populations was sorted via CD45RO/CCR7/CD25/CD127/CD95/CD27. The CDR3 runs to 16 residues. V lost 2 bases, J lost 5 bases, and 10 bases stayed unmatched. CDR1 is LNHNV and CDR2 is YYDKDF in the germline V gene (reference sequence). This clone was observed a handful of times. Its antigen is undetermined.

The chain joins TRBV15 to TRBJ2-3, with TRBD2 matching 7 bases. The sequencing sample was made of naive CD4+ T cells from blood. This TCR was recovered from a man aged 30 to 45 in good health. The CDR3 protein is CATSRLPSGMEDTQYF. CDR3 coding DNA: TGTGCCACCAGCAGATTACCGAGCGGGATGGAAGATACGCAGTATTTT.